This T cell receptor beta chain was identified during a study of vaccination effects on CD4 cells after COVID-19. Peptide-pool stimulation followed by sequencing identified expanded antigen-specific CD4+ clonotypes in the ViraFEST assay. Following culture for approximately ten days, CD4+ T cells were isolated. Everyone in the study got two shots of either the BNT162b2 or mRNA-1273 vaccine. Only in-frame clones appear in the TCRdb table, and some are missing; sequencing was by immunoSEQ multiplex PCR. The data contain under 40,000 clones, around 70% of them seen just once; the ten biggest clones take up 12%. For this clone: Antigen unknown.

This sequence originates from a human donor who received a COVID-19 vaccine. The input for sequencing was CD4+ T cells from PBMCs cultured with HCoV-229E spike peptides, taken after COVID-19 vaccination.

CDR3 coding DNA: TGTGCCAGCAGTGAATTGGGCCCGCTGGGGACTGAAGCTTTCTTT. Protein product: CASSELGPLGTEAFF. J is TRBJ1-1 and V is TRBV6-1; D ambiguous. Germline-derived CDR1 and CDR2 are MNHNS and SASEGT. The CDR3 has 15 amino acids. Trimming removed 2 bases at V and 5 bases at J, with 15 bases between.